These 7 T cell receptor beta chains originate from one sample sequenced in a study of PD-1 blockade in classical Hodgkin lymphoma (dated by TCRdb to 2018 to 2020). Taken with the paper, the label for time point translates to: cycle 1 day 1 (C1D1), immediately before nivolumab initiation. Every trial patient had relapsed after autologous stem cell transplantation, and cohorts A, B and C differed in prior brentuximab vedotin exposure. Libraries came from the immunoSEQ multiplex PCR assay. As stored in TCRdb, this immuneACCESS dataset retains in-frame rearrangements with V and J assigned. A fraction of the clones does not appear; measured against another copy, unresolved V genes explain less than half of the discrepancy, and the remainder lacks a known reason. For this sample the table gives approximately 21,000 clones, of which 74% were detected only once. Around a fifth of the sample belongs to the ten largest clones.

This specimen consisted of peripheral blood mononuclear cells (PBMCs), obtained at baseline. The receptors stem from a human donor with classical Hodgkin lymphoma.

The gene calls are TRBV6-5 and TRBJ2-1; D is undetermined. V was clipped by 2 bases and J by 0 bases, with 11 bases between them. The germline gives CDR1 MNHEY, CDR2 SVGAGI. This CDR3 has 16 residues. The CDR3 nucleotides are TGTGCCAGCAGTTACGGGAATCCCAGCTCCTACAATGAGCAGTTCTTC. Protein sequence: CASSYGNPSSYNEQFF.

CDR3 region: CASRQTGKETQYF. Written as DNA, the CDR3 is TGTGCCAGCAGGCAGACAGGGAAGGAGACCCAGTACTTC. The chain recombines TRBV28 with TRBJ2-5; 7 nucleotides match TRBD1. J was trimmed by 5 bases and V by 6 bases; bases with no gene match: 6. Germline V gene data show CDR1 as MDHEN and CDR2 as SYDVKM. CDR3 size: 13 residues.

The genes are TRBV27 and TRBJ1-1; D is possibly TRBD1 (5 bases). The germline V gene encodes CDR1 MNHEY and CDR2 SMNVEV (reference sequence). CDR3 length: 13 amino acids. Between the trimmed V and J ends, which lost 4 bases and 6 bases, there was a span of 12 bases. The chain's CDR3 is CASSYGLGAEAFF. The DNA of the CDR3 is TGTGCCAGCAGTTACGGGCTAGGGGCTGAAGCTTTCTTT.

The genes are TRBV6-5 and TRBJ1-2, with D possibly being TRBD1 (6 bases). V lost 3 bases to trimming and J lost 2 bases, with 16 bases between them. Germline lookup yields CDR1 MNHEY and CDR2 SVGAGI. CDR3 length: 16 amino acids. The CDR3 DNA follows: TGTGCCAGCAGTTATTACGTCGGGGGCGCGAACTATGGCTACACCTTC. This sequence encodes CASSYYVGGANYGYTF.

The rearrangement uses TRBV7-2 and TRBJ2-5; 9 nucleotides line up with TRBD1. This CDR3 has 15 amino acids. After removal of 5 bases from V and 4 bases from J, the junction contained 8 bases not matched to a gene. CDR1 is SGHTA and CDR2 is FQGNSA in the germline V gene. The CDR3 coding sequence is TGTGCCAGCAGCCCCGGACAGGGGAGGGGAGAGACCCAGTACTTC. This translates into CASSPGQGRGETQYF.

The chain joins TRBV7-9 to TRBJ2-4; D gene unclear. Trimming removed 7 bases at V and 7 bases at J, with 14 bases between. The germline V gene encodes CDR1 SEHNR and CDR2 FQNEAQ (reference sequence). This CDR3 contains 13 residues. CDR3 amino acids: CASTLHGDNIQYF. Written as DNA, the CDR3 is TGTGCCAGCACCCTACACGGTGATAACATTCAGTACTTC.

The chain is built from TRBV19 and TRBJ1-5; TRBD1 agrees at 9 bases. Trimming at V came to 11 bases and at J to 4 bases, leaving 9 bases not matched to a gene. This CDR3 region has 14 residues. Germline CDR1 and CDR2: LNHDA and SQIVND (reference sequence). CDR3 loop: CAGGQGRSNQPQHF. CDR3 bases: TGTGCCGGTGGACAGGGGCGAAGTAATCAGCCCCAGCATTTT.